This T cell receptor (beta chain) is from a study of T-cell reconstitution after alpha-beta-depleted transplantation in children. This clonotype was seen many times. CDR3 length: 14 amino acids. V lost 6 bases to trimming and J lost 1 base; unmatched junction nucleotides: 5. Germline CDR1 and CDR2: SQVTM and ANQGSEA. Researchers prepared the TCRbeta library using unique molecular identifiers, the study reports. Using its own MiXCR run on the PCR reads, TCRdb lists one record per CDR3 protein. The data hold 350,000 to 450,000 distinct CDR3 sequences, with roughly 20% observed a single time. The sample here was PBMCs from the stem cell graft donor, taken from the stem cell graft. The genes are TRBV29-1 and TRBJ2-2; TRBD1 agrees at 7 bases. This TCR was sampled from a human donor who donated a stem cell graft to a child with acute myeloid leukemia. The CDR3 here is CSVARQGNTGELFF. CDR3 in DNA: TGCAGCGTGGCCCGACAGGGGAACACCGGGGAGCTGTTTTTT.